Listed below are T cell receptor beta chains from one sample, sequenced in a study of early T cells in non-severe SARS-CoV-2 infection. MiXCR, run by TCRdb on the 5' RACE reads, gives a single entry per CDR3 protein. The sample holds fewer than 90,000 distinct CDR3 sequences, 13% to 15% seen once. Sequenced sample: whole blood. The source is an adult who was a healthcare worker with PCR-confirmed SARS-CoV-2 infection or an uninfected control (not recorded which). Each CDR3 is given with its conserved first and last residue. D genes are given only for firm matches. Size values are once, few and many counts, or a class for expanded clones, and some rows have none.

abundance	v_gene	d_gene	j_gene	CDR3aa	CDR3nt
many	TRBV7-9	TRBD1	TRBJ1-2	CASSYAVGTAIYGYTF	TGTGCCAGCAGCTATGCCGTAGGGACAGCCATCTATGGCTACACCTTC
few	TRBV7-8	TRBD1	TRBJ1-2	CASSPQTGDYGYTF	TGTGCCAGCAGCCCTCAAACAGGGGACTATGGCTACACCTTC
few	TRBV5-5	TRBD2	TRBJ2-3	CASSQPGLAGPSTDTQYF	TGTGCCAGCAGCCAACCGGGACTAGCGGGCCCTAGCACAGATACGCAGTATTTT
.	TRBV3-1	.	TRBJ1-4	CASSQDSPGWRLMDEKLFF	TGTGCCAGCAGCCAAGATTCCCCAGGGTGGAGATTAATGGATGAAAAACTGTTTTTT
.	TRBV12-3/TRBV12-4	TRBD1	TRBJ1-6	CASRSGQGYSPLHF	TGTGCCAGCCGTTCGGGACAGGGATATTCACCCCTCCACTTT
few	TRBV13	TRBD2	TRBJ2-1	CASSFLVGGGSEQFF	TGTGCCAGCAGCTTCCTAGTGGGCGGGGGGTCTGAGCAGTTCTTC
few	TRBV28	.	TRBJ1-1	CASGAATEAFF	TGTGCCAGCGGAGCGGCTACTGAAGCTTTCTTT
many	TRBV7-8	TRBD1	TRBJ1-3	CASSLGTGRRNTIYF	TGTGCCAGCAGCTTAGGGACAGGTAGACGAAACACCATATATTTT
.	TRBV7-3	TRBD2	TRBJ2-7	CASSPSGGLNYEQYF	TGTGCCAGCAGCCCCAGCGGGGGCCTAAACTACGAGCAGTACTTC
many	TRBV6-2/TRBV6-3	TRBD1	TRBJ1-5	CATEDRGGQPQHF	TGTGCCACCGAGGACAGGGGCGGGCAGCCCCAGCATTTT
.	TRBV13	TRBD2	TRBJ2-5	CVSTYRTREYGETQYF	TGTGTCAGCACCTACCGGACTAGAGAGTACGGAGAGACCCAGTACTTC
many	TRBV5-1	.	TRBJ2-7	CASTWTEGYEQYF	TGCGCCAGCACCTGGACAGAGGGGTACGAGCAGTACTTC
.	TRBV18	TRBD1	TRBJ1-6	CASSPQAGGESPLHF	TGTGCCAGCTCACCACAGGCAGGGGGAGAATCACCCCTCCACTTT
.	TRBV12-3/TRBV12-4	.	TRBJ2-7	CASSSHRDEQYF	TGTGCCAGCAGTTCCCACAGGGACGAGCAGTACTTC
few	TRBV7-8	TRBD1	TRBJ1-1	CASSRGTANTEAFF	TGTGCCAGCAGCCGAGGGACAGCAAACACTGAAGCTTTCTTT
.	TRBV6-2/TRBV6-3	.	TRBJ2-7	CASTHSTDEQYF	TGTGCCAGCACGCACTCGACCGACGAGCAGTACTTC
many	TRBV28	TRBD2	TRBJ2-2	CASSLSPGGRTGELFF	TGTGCCAGCAGTTTGTCCCCGGGGGGAAGAACCGGGGAGCTGTTTTTT